The sample holds a few counts of the clone carrying this T cell receptor beta chain. The antigen is not known. The data belong to a study of blood T cells in healthy people across ages. Study conclusions and caveats: Aged donors had fewer naive CD4+ cells and lower diversity than long-lived donors.

The CDR3 runs 16 residues. The junction had 9 bases not matched to a gene; V was cut back by 1 base and J by 3 bases. CDR1 and CDR2 (germline): LGHDT, YNNKEL (reference sequence). A sample-barcoded 5' primer and a J-beta primer mix were used in a second PCR of roughly 6 to 12 cycles. TCRdb reanalysed the 5' RACE reads using MiXCR and keeps one entry per CDR3 protein. This sample carries around 650,000 distinct CDR3 sequences, 40% to 45% of them seen once, and the ten largest clones take about 32%. The V call is TRBV3-1, the J call TRBJ2-7; 7 positions agree with TRBD1. The sequence derives from a man at least 80 years old in good health. Sequenced material: blood. CDR3 residues: CASSQATTGLFYEQYF. As DNA, the CDR3 is TGTGCCAGCAGCCAAGCCACGACAGGGCTCTTCTACGAGCAGTACTTC.